The 22 T cell receptor beta chains below were found in one sample sequenced in a study of cytomegalovirus exposure and HLA in healthy donors. PCR used 60 Vbeta primers and 13 Jbeta primers. Clones were read by immunoSEQ multiplex PCR, and TCRdb kept only the in-frame ones, dropping some. The sample lists approximately 100,000 clones; about four fifths were seen once. Source material: PBMCs. The receptor set was obtained from a woman between 35 and 50 years old in good health and CMV-seronegative.

This chain joins TRBV27 and TRBJ2-7; perhaps TRBD2 as D (5 bases). V was clipped by 2 bases and J by 6 bases, with 8 bases between them. Germline V lookup: CDR1 MNHEY, CDR2 SMNVEV (reference sequence). The CDR3 extends over 12 amino acids. The chain's CDR3 is CASSLIRGEQYF. The CDR3 DNA reads TGTGCCAGCAGTTTAATCCGGGGCGAGCAGTACTTC.

With respect to this clone: The junction shows a germline mismatch at one end, possibly a read error. The gene calls are TRBV7-7 and TRBJ2-5, with D perhaps TRBD2 (6 bases). The CDR3 covers 14 residues. Germline CDR1 and CDR2: SSHAT and FNYEAQ (reference sequence). Here the CDR3 DNA reads TGTGCTAGCAGCTTAGATAGCGGTCAAGAGACCCAGTACTTC. This encodes CASSLDSGQETQYF.

This clone turned up a few times. The chain is built from TRBV13 and TRBJ2-7; 7 nucleotides agree with TRBD2. Trimming cost V 5 bases and J 7 bases; bases outside gene matches: 14. CDR1 and CDR2 (germline): PRHDT, FYEKMQ (reference sequence). This CDR3 has 15 amino acids. The CDR3 loop reads CASSPGNLLASEQYF. CDR3 DNA sequence: TGTGCCAGCAGCCCAGGAAACCTACTAGCGAGTGAGCAGTACTTC.

The gene calls are TRBV30 and TRBJ1-2; TRBD1 aligns across 11 bases. Germline trimming cut 0 bases from V and 7 bases from J; bases unmatched to any gene: 7. Germline lookup yields CDR1 GTSNPN and CDR2 SVGIG (reference sequence). CDR3 length: 15 amino acids. DNA of the CDR3: TGTGCCTGGAGTGTTCGGGACAGGGGGGTAACTGGCTACACCTTC. This gives the protein CAWSVRDRGVTGYTF.

This sequence joins TRBV5-1 and TRBJ1-1; D is undetermined. This CDR3 has 16 amino acids. Trimming took 3 bases from V and 0 from J, leaving 15 bases between them. Germline V gene lookup returns CDR1 SGHRS and CDR2 YFSETQ. CDR3 bases: TGCGCCAGCAGCTGGAATTCGGGTGCTCTGAACACTGAAGCTTTCTTT. Translating it yields CASSWNSGALNTEAFF.

This chain uses TRBV11-2 with TRBJ2-7, with 8 positions matching TRBD1. Germline CDR1 is SGHAT and CDR2 is FQNNGV. The V segment lost 3 bases and the J segment 1 base; nucleotides outside the gene matches: 5. This CDR3 is 15 amino acids long. The CDR3 is CASSFGQGISYEQYF. The DNA of the CDR3 is TGTGCCAGCAGCTTCGGACAGGGAATTTCCTACGAGCAGTACTTC.

This clone appeared a single time. This chain uses TRBV19 with TRBJ2-5, with D unclear. V was pared by 6 bases and J by 2 bases, with 10 bases between. The CDR3 is 13 amino acids. Germline V gene lookup returns CDR1 LNHDA and CDR2 SQIVND (reference sequence). CDR3 coding DNA: TGTGCCAGTAGCTGGCTTGGTCAAGAGACCCAGTACTTC. Its protein product is CASSWLGQETQYF. Combining the CDR3 with reference TRBV19 and TRBJ2-5 gives the whole variable domain DGGITQSPKYLFRKEGQNVTLSCEQNLNHDAMYWYRQDPGQGLRLIYYSQIVNDFQKGDIAEGYSVSREKKESFPLTVTSAQKNPTAFYLCASSWLGQETQYFGPGTRLLVL.

The chain uses TRBV6-1 and TRBJ1-1; 10 nucleotides line up with TRBD1. Per the germline V gene, CDR1 is MNHNS and CDR2 is SASEGT. V trimming: 1 base; J trimming: 4 bases; junction bases outside the gene matches: 3. This CDR3 has 15 amino acids. DNA for the CDR3: TGTGCCAGCAGTGAAGAATGGACAGGGGGCACTGAAGCTTTCTTT. This sequence encodes CASSEEWTGGTEAFF.

The V call is TRBV7-9, the J call TRBJ2-3; D tentatively fits TRBD1 or TRBD2 (6 bases each). V was trimmed by 5 bases and J by 0 bases, leaving 12 bases between them. This CDR3 has 15 residues. Germline CDR1 reads SEHNR; CDR2 reads FQNEAQ (reference sequence). CDR3 coding DNA: TGTGCCAGCAGCCTAGGGGGGCTTAGCACAGATACGCAGTATTTT. Translating it yields CASSLGGLSTDTQYF.

This clone has just a few counts. This sequence joins TRBV7-3 and TRBJ2-3, with D perhaps matching TRBD1 (6 bases). The CDR3 length is 17 residues. V was shortened by 0 bases and J by 7 bases, with 20 bases between the two germline ends. Germline CDR1 and CDR2: SGHTA and FQGTGA. The CDR3 region is CASSLTFDRLADHTQYF. The CDR3 DNA reads TGTGCCAGCAGCTTAACGTTCGACAGGCTAGCTGATCATACGCAGTATTTT. Full variable domain (remainder filled in from reference TRBV7-3 and TRBJ2-3): GAGVSQTPSNKVTEKGKYVELRCDPISGHTALYWYRQSLGQGPEFLIYFQGTGAADDSGLPNDRFFAVRPEGSVSTLKIQRTERGDSAVYLCASSLTFDRLADHTQYFGPGTRLTVL.

V usage is TRBV4-1 and J usage is TRBJ1-4; D gene uncertain. Germline V CDR1 and CDR2: MGHRA, YSYEKL. This CDR3 is built from 15 residues. Trimming shortened V by 6 bases and J by 4 bases, and 15 bases separated the two germline ends. The CDR3 DNA reads TGCGCCAGCAGTCTGACTGGCAGCGGTAATGAAAAACTGTTTTTT. Protein product: CASSLTGSGNEKLFF.

Turning to this clone: Its ends do not fully match the called genes, so a read error is possible. The chain is built from TRBV27 and TRBJ1-1; no clear D gene. Germline loops: CDR1 MNHEY, CDR2 SMNVEV (reference sequence). The CDR3 totals 13 residues. The CDR3: CASRFGDNTEAFF. CDR3 nucleotides: TGTGCCAGCCGTTTCGGGGATAACACTGAAGCTTTCTTT.

This clone was found a few times. The V gene is TRBV6-6, the J gene TRBJ1-1; TRBD1 matches at 7 bases. The CDR3 contains 14 residues. The V gene's germline CDR1 is MNHNY and CDR2 SVGAGI (reference sequence). V shed 5 bases and J 4 bases; nucleotides not matched to a gene: 7. CDR3 DNA: TGTGCCAGCAGTAAGACAGGGATGGGCACTGAAGCTTTCTTT. Protein sequence: CASSKTGMGTEAFF.

V and J are TRBV7-2 and TRBJ1-1, with TRBD1 matching over 7 bases. V shed 3 bases and J 1 base; nucleotides not matched to a gene: 5. Germline V gene lookup returns CDR1 SGHTA and CDR2 FQGNSA. The CDR3 length is 15 residues. In DNA form, the CDR3 reads TGTGCCAGCAGCTTTGGGGGGACAGCGAACACTGAAGCTTTCTTT. Its translation: CASSFGGTANTEAFF.

This clone was counted only a few times. The rearrangement links TRBV9 to TRBJ2-5, with 16 bases identical to TRBD2. The V gene's germline CDR1 is SGDLS and CDR2 YYNGEE. There are 19 residues in the CDR3. The J segment lost 5 bases and the V segment lost 0 bases, leaving 10 bases of the junction unmatched. The DNA of the CDR3 is TGTGCCAGCAGCGTAGCCCAGGGACTAGCGGGGGGGGGCGGGGAGACCCAGTACTTC. Amino acid sequence: CASSVAQGLAGGGGETQYF.

This rearrangement joins TRBV7-3 to TRBJ2-5; D is perhaps TRBD2 (6 bases). The V and J ends lost 1 base and 0 bases respectively, with 15 bases between them. Germline values: CDR1 SGHTA, CDR2 FQGTGA. CDR3 length: 17 residues. The CDR3 nucleotides are TGTGCCAGCAGCTTAATGGGCGGGGTACCGTACCAAGAGACCCAGTACTTC. It yields the protein CASSLMGGVPYQETQYF. The complete variable domain, with remaining parts taken from reference TRBV7-3 and TRBJ2-5, reads GAGVSQTPSNKVTEKGKYVELRCDPISGHTALYWYRQSLGQGPEFLIYFQGTGAADDSGLPNDRFFAVRPEGSVSTLKIQRTERGDSAVYLCASSLMGGVPYQETQYFGPGTRLLVL.

CDR3 residues: CAITSLDRADTYTF. The DNA of the CDR3 is TGTGCCATCACCTCGTTAGACAGGGCGGATACCTACACCTTC. The chain employs TRBV10-3 and TRBJ1-2; 7 nucleotides line up with TRBD1. The CDR3 is 14 amino acids. Trimming removed 7 bases from V and 10 bases from J; junction bases left unmatched: 15. In germline, CDR1 is ENHRY, CDR2 SYGVKD.

J is TRBJ1-4 and V is TRBV18; D gene unclear. V was cut by 1 base and J by 4 bases, with 4 bases left in between. The length of the CDR3 is 13 residues. The germline V gene encodes CDR1 KGHSH and CDR2 LQKENI. The CDR3 loop is CASSPRLNEKLFF. DNA for the CDR3: TGTGCCAGCTCACCACGGCTTAATGAAAAACTGTTTTTT.

This rearrangement joins TRBV7-2 to TRBJ1-1, with D tentatively TRBD1 (5 bases). Trimming stripped 1 base from V and 0 bases from J, with 12 bases between. Germline loops: CDR1 SGHTA, CDR2 FQGNSA. The CDR3 has 16 residues. The CDR3 region is CASSLGVGLMNTEAFF. CDR3 DNA: TGTGCCAGCAGCTTAGGGGTGGGACTGATGAACACTGAAGCTTTCTTT.

This rearrangement joins TRBV19 to TRBJ2-5; a weak D match, TRBD1 (6 bases). V was shortened by 3 bases and J by 5 bases, with 10 bases between the two germline ends. This CDR3 comprises 13 residues. Germline V lookup: CDR1 LNHDA, CDR2 SQIVND (reference sequence). This CDR3 is CASSMGAKETQYF. The CDR3 DNA follows: TGTGCCAGTAGTATGGGGGCGAAGGAGACCCAGTACTTC.

The CDR3 DNA reads as TGTGCCAGCAGCCCTCTAGCGGGGGTCACAGATACGCAGTATTTT. Residues: CASSPLAGVTDTQYF. The J gene is TRBJ2-3, the V gene TRBV9, with 10 bases fitting TRBD2. From germline, CDR1 is SGDLS and CDR2 YYNGEE. The length of the CDR3 is 15 residues. The J segment lost 2 bases and the V segment lost 4 bases, leaving 4 bases of the junction unmatched.

The chain links TRBV5-6 to TRBJ2-7, with 7 bases aligning to TRBD1. Germline CDR1 is SGHDT and CDR2 is YYEEEE. V dropped 2 bases and J dropped 0; count of bases not matched to a gene: 8. The CDR3 is made up of 16 amino acids. The CDR3 is CASSFPDRAHSYEQYF. The CDR3 DNA follows: TGTGCCAGCAGCTTTCCCGACAGGGCTCACTCCTACGAGCAGTACTTC.